The sequence of this TCR beta chain was determined in a study of cytomegalovirus exposure and HLA in healthy donors (dated by TCRdb to about 2017). In terms of the full investigation: An earlier analysis of approximately 590 of the donors reported 250 to 350 Gb of sequence data and 117 million unique TCR beta sequences from some 180 million T cells. An early release that covered more than 550 HLA-typed donors contained approximately 300 gigabases of sequencing data and 75 million to 100 million unique TCR sequences. Of the approximately 400 genotyped donors, 75% to 85% were placed in the genetic ancestry cluster associated with self-reported Caucasian donors. The study aimed to test whether cataloging public T cell receptors could reveal signatures of past pathogen exposure. The study profiled the T cell repertoires of fewer than 850 subjects by immunosequencing and related them to cytomegalovirus serostatus. A separate validation cohort of approximately 130 different subjects was used in addition to the approximately 670-subject first cohort. To predict cytomegalovirus infection status, the study combined high-throughput TCR immunosequencing, statistical association of individual TCRs with disease status, and machine learning. A later analysis re-analyzed previously published TCR beta repertoires from 666 donors and added high-resolution HLA genotyping to study TCR occurrence patterns. In the later analysis, no new phenotypic data were used to find candidate immune exposures; instead, reliance was placed on TCR beta sequences and their occurrence across donors. An earlier analysis of about 620 of the donors applied high-throughput TCR beta sequencing to assess whether each TCR beta V gene segment acted as functional or pseudogenic. Donor age, sex, ethnicity and CMV serostatus were collected together with the repertoire data. Genome-wide SNP genotypes for about three fifths of the 666 donors were used in a later genetic analysis, which treated that subset as a discovery cohort. Every discovery cohort repertoire had been produced on one sequencing platform. HLA typing included class I and class II loci at four-digit resolution. The number of donors typed differed by locus, with roughly 629-640 for A, B, C, DRB1 and DQB1, more than 500 for DQA1, over 600 for DPA1, and around 450 for DPB1. Roughly 5 DR-DQ haplotypes were handled as single units for association and clustering because linkage in the cohort was strong. Across 398 genotyped donors of the cohort, an average of approximately 220,000 unique TCR beta nucleotide sequences per donor were sequenced, and 15% to 20% of those sequences were non-productive.

What the study reported, not specific to this receptor: The sequencing pipeline was judged likely to have produced a cluster of highly shared sequence variants as a technical artifact. In a later genetic analysis, fewer N-insertions in productive TCRs were reported among donors in an Asian-associated ancestry cluster than the 666-donor mean. According to a later analysis, parvovirus B19, influenza, CMV and Epstein-Barr virus appeared linked to several top co-occurrence clusters. A later analysis found that TCR association rates varied across HLA loci, with DRB1 alleles showing the most associated TCRs and HLA-C alleles the fewest. According to the authors, the approach could potentially be generalized to other disease states and immunological phenotypes. Broadly in line with IMGT annotations, most TCR beta V segments showed up in productive rearrangements about 90% or about 30% of the time in an earlier analysis of around 600 of the donors. A total of roughly 160 TCR beta chains were listed by the study as associated with cytomegalovirus. A further reported finding was that TCR beta sequences accurately predicted the HLA-A and HLA-B alleles for most subjects in the first cohort. According to a later analysis, most CMV-associated TCR beta chains appeared to be HLA-restricted, and the HLA associations seemed to be driven largely by CMV exposure. Because some donors lacked HLA typing at each locus, the association tests relied only on the typed subset. Linkage disequilibrium might explain the correlated functional status among segregating V segments, but an unknown experimental factor could not be ruled out. Because counts were too low, roughly 18 rarely observed V segments, including chromosome 9 orphons, were left out of the earlier analysis of 587 of the donors. CMV serostatus was the only immune exposure information available for the cohort. A later analysis associated about 17,000 TCR beta sequences with specific HLA alleles at a false discovery rate of 0.05. Strong co-occurrence of HLA alleles, especially DR and DQ, made assigning TCR associations to individual alleles difficult. Most TCR sequences were seen in very few donors, while some public TCRs were found in many individuals. The cohort was sequenced for TCR beta chains only, and without alpha or paired-chain data the features that could be detected were limited. Cytomegalovirus status was reported to be diagnosed by the classifier with high specificity and sensitivity in both the original and validation cohorts. In vitro tests confirmed that three of the cytomegalovirus-associated TCR beta chains recognize cytomegalovirus antigens. In a later analysis, HLA-associated TCR beta chains were found to be more clonally expanded and to have lower generation probabilities than equally common non-associated chains. V-gene and J-gene trimming of TCR beta chains was associated with a missense DCLRE1C variant in a later genetic analysis, and the association was replicated in an independent cohort. Sequencing depth was assumed to be roughly uniform across donors in the presence/absence analyses, though that assumption may not hold.

The library was prepared using the immunoSEQ multiplex PCR assay. A mixture of 60 forward primers for TCR Vbeta segments and 13 reverse primers for TCR Jbeta segments was used in the multiplex PCR. Amplification of the CDR3 region of rearranged TCR beta genes was performed with a multiplex PCR assay on genomic DNA. The amplified TCR beta libraries were sequenced on the Illumina HiSeq System as 87-base-pair reads. The paper's data handling went like this. Across the 500 to 850 repertoires, a later analysis counted 60 million to 90 million unique TCR beta chains, approximately 12 million of which were shared by at least two donors. To remove PCR and sequencing errors, raw reads were error-corrected and collapsed into unique sequences using a nearest-neighbor algorithm that merged closely related sequences. V, D and J gene segments were assigned by aligning CDR3 sequences to IMGT reference sequences. For a sequence to be retained, a match of at least six nucleotides to both a V gene segment and a J gene segment was required. A rearrangement was called productive if the CDR3 had no stop codons and remained in frame with V and J, and every other rearrangement was called non-productive. Following IMGT convention, CDR3 was defined as the stretch from the second conserved V-encoded cysteine to the conserved J-encoded phenylalanine. Sequences without an unambiguous match to a single V gene segment were excluded from the earlier analysis of a few hundred of the donors. An earlier analysis of 587 of the donors classified V segments as functional when productive rearrangements were above 56.7% and as segregating when the standard deviation between donors was above 5%. To diagnose cytomegalovirus status from the catalog of TCR beta chain sequences, a statistical classification framework was built. In a later analysis, V and J genes were assigned by comparing TCR nucleotide sequences against IMGT/GENE-DB human TR gene sequences. A later analysis assigned CDR3 sequences and most-parsimonious VDJ recombination scenarios with the TCRdist pipeline. In a later analysis, every TCR beta chain was defined by the combination of its CDR3 amino acid sequence and its V-gene family, and reads without a unique V-gene family were dropped. To address suspected cross-contamination and a sequencing artifact, a later analysis removed roughly 640 highly shared, low-generation-probability nucleotide sequences. A later analysis calculated a clonal expansion index for each public chain from normalized within-repertoire ranks of inferred template counts. A later analysis computed generation probabilities with a VDJ recombination model fitted to out-of-frame rearrangements, and checked the results against IGoR. In a later analysis, TCR-TCR, TCR-HLA and TCR-CMV co-occurrence was scored with hypergeometric tests, and a repertoire-size bias correction was applied to TCR pairs. False discovery rates were estimated in a later analysis by permuting HLA or CMV assignments 20 times. In a later analysis, co-occurring TCRs were grouped with DBSCAN, and TCRdist sequence similarity was added when clustering was performed within HLA-allele-positive subsets. For co-occurrence clustering, repertoires with fewer than 30,000 or more than 120,000 public chains were excluded, along with about five repertoires with anomalous nucleotide sharing. Imported from immuneACCESS, the table was reduced by TCRdb to in-frame sequences with V and J called. These copies leave out some clones; in studies compared against another copy, an unresolved V gene accounts for under half, and the cause of the remainder is not known. V, J and clone size derive from that table, while D and trimming were established from the DNA sequence. This sample has 120,000 or so clones in its table, and over 65% of those were observed once. Of the sample, roughly 8.6% falls within the top ten clones.

With regard to this clone: The antigen it binds to is not known. Base qualities were left out, and no much larger clone turns up one base away.

In total, more than 500 healthy bone marrow donors made up the cohort. At the time of sampling, every cohort member was nominally healthy, though immune exposures that went unrecorded were likely present. The donor tested CMV seropositive and was one of the 289 seropositive cohort members. A peripheral blood sample was provided by each donor, and peripheral blood mononuclear cells were used for TCR beta sequencing. Genomic DNA was extracted from the blood cell samples with the Qiagen DNeasy Blood Extraction Kit. Sequenced input: PBMCs. This TCR derives from a woman aged 40 to 55 in good health and CMV-seropositive.

The DNA sequence follows: TGCGCCAGCAGCTTGGGACCTACAGGACCTAACACTGAAGCTTTCTTT. The resulting protein is CASSLGPTGPNTEAFF. This chain is built from TRBV5-1 and TRBJ1-1; the D gene is possibly TRBD1, with 5 bases matching. The CDR3 numbers 16 residues from cysteine through phenylalanine. Only CDR3 DNA is held: 48 bases, read in frame from base 1. V loses 0 bases of germline sequence and J loses 2 bases, and the interval between the two ends is 14 bases. Via the germline V gene, CDR1 is SGHRS and CDR2 YFSETQ.